This T cell receptor beta chain was recovered during a study of blood T cell repertoires in COVID-19. Background on the study: The United States, Italy and Spain supplied acute and convalescent COVID-19 samples. T cells, B-cell-depleted T cells, or PBMCs supplied cDNA or gDNA.

This CDR3 has 14 residues. The V gene's germline CDR1 is LGHNA and CDR2 YSLEER. The germline V and J ends were trimmed by 0 bases and 2 bases, with 7 bases remaining between them. In the authors' methods: The assay estimated nucleated cells by amplifying reference gene primers. The data were produced by immunoSEQ multiplex PCR, yet TCRdb's version contains in-frame clones alone and is incomplete. V and J calls and clone size are copied from that table; D and trimming were computed from the DNA. The data contain approximately 150,000 clones, about 87% of them singletons. Comments on this clone: The same CDR3 can be traced to other DNA sequences in this sample.

The specimen was peripheral blood. This chain uses TRBV4-3 with TRBJ2-5; no reliable D call. This TCR derives from a woman aged 60-75 years who had recovered from COVID-19. CDR3 loop: CASSQEARQETQYF. For the CDR3, the DNA is TGCGCCAGCAGCCAAGAGGCCAGACAAGAGACCCAGTACTTC.